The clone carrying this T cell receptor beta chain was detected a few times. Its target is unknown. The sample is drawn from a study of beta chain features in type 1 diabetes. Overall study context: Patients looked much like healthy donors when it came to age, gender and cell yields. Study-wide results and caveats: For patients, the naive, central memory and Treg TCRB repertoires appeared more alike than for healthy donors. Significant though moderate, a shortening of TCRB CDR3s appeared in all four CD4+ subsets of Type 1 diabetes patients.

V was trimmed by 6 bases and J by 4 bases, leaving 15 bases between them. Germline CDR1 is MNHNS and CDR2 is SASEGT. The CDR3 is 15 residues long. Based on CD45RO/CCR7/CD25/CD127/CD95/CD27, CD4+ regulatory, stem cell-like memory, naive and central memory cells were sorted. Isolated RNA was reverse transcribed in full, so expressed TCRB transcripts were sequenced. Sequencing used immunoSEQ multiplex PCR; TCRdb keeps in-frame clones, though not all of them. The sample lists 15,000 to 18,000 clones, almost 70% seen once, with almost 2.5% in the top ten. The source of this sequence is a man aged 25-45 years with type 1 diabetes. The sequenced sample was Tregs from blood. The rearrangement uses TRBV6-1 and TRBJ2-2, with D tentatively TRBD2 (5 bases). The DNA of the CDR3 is TGTGCCAGCAGGTCAATTAAAGGGAGCACCGGGGAGCTGTTTTTT. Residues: CASRSIKGSTGELFF.